These 20 T cell receptor beta chains came from one sample sequenced in a study of STAT5B mutations in CD4+ large granular lymphocyte leukemia. Profiled with immunoSEQ multiplex PCR; TCRdb holds only in-frame clones, not every one. The repertoire holds over 45,000 clones, with approximately 70% as singletons. The material sequenced was CD4+ T cells from blood buffy coats. The receptors shown here come from a human donor in good health.

This chain connects TRBV28 to TRBJ2-3, with 12 bases aligning to TRBD2. The CDR3 contains 15 residues. CDR1 and CDR2 from the germline V gene are MDHEN and SYDVKM. With V trimmed by 2 bases and J by 6 bases, 3 bases remained unmatched. CDR3 sequence: CASSLASGGADTQYF. The CDR3 DNA reads as TGTGCCAGCAGTTTAGCTAGCGGGGGGGCTGATACGCAGTATTTT.

V usage is TRBV2 and J usage is TRBJ2-5; 8 positions match TRBD2. The CDR3 runs 14 residues. V was clipped by 5 bases and J by 5 bases; unmatched bases: 7. Germline lookup yields CDR1 SNHLY and CDR2 FYNNEI. In nucleotides, the CDR3 is TGTGCCAGCAGTACCGGGGGGGCCCGGGAGACCCAGTACTTC. Amino acid sequence: CASSTGGARETQYF.

This clone has just a few counts. The rearrangement links TRBV5-1 to TRBJ1-1; D unclear. Trimming took off 2 bases at V and 0 bases at J, with 11 bases between the two ends. CDR1 is SGHRS, CDR2 YFSETQ, per germline. CDR3 length equals 15 residues. The CDR3 loop reads CASSFIDGMNTEAFF. CDR3 bases: TGCGCCAGCAGCTTCATTGACGGAATGAACACTGAAGCTTTCTTT.

J is TRBJ2-7 and V is TRBV18, with a possible D match to TRBD1 (5 bases). Trimming removed 6 bases from V and 5 bases from J, with 11 bases in between. Germline CDR1 reads KGHSH; CDR2 reads LQKENI. CDR3 length: 12 amino acids. The CDR3 DNA reads TGTGCCAGCTCCCAGGGAACTCACGAGCAGTACGTC. Its protein product is CASSQGTHEQYV.

The chain carries TRBV2 and TRBJ1-1; 8 bases align to TRBD1. From germline, CDR1 is SNHLY and CDR2 FYNNEI. The V segment lost 6 bases and the J segment 1 base; nucleotides outside the gene matches: 7. The CDR3 consists of 15 residues. The CDR3 coding sequence is TGTGCCAGCAGCGAACTCGGGACAGGGAACACTGAAGCTTTCTTT. This sequence encodes CASSELGTGNTEAFF. The variable domain in full, with the rest retrieved from reference TRBV2 and TRBJ1-1, is EPEVTQTPSHQVTQMGQEVILRCVPISNHLYFYWYRQILGQKVEFLVSFYNNEISEKSEIFDDQFSVERPDGSNFTLKIRSTKLEDSAMYFCASSELGTGNTEAFFGQGTRLTVV.

The chain joins TRBV9 to TRBJ2-1, with TRBD2 matching 7 bases. The length of the CDR3 is 12 residues. Germline loops: CDR1 SGDLS, CDR2 YYNGEE. V gave up 0 bases and J gave up 16 bases; unmatched junction bases: 7. CDR3 in amino acids: CASSVVGGARFF. The CDR3 nucleotides read TGTGCCAGCAGCGTAGTGGGAGGGGCTCGATTCTTC.

This clone showed up just once. The rearrangement uses TRBV6-4 and TRBJ2-2; 9 bases line up with TRBD1. The CDR3 runs to 16 residues. J gave up 3 bases and V 5 bases, and 7 bases lay outside the gene matches. Germline loops: CDR1 MRHNA, CDR2 SNTAGT. The DNA for the CDR3 is TGTGCCAGCAGTCCAGGACAGGGGAGAGACACCGGGGAGCTGTTTTTT. This encodes CASSPGQGRDTGELFF.

V usage is TRBV28 and J usage is TRBJ1-2, with D perhaps matching TRBD1 (6 bases). Deletions cut 6 bases from V and 0 bases from J, with 17 bases between. The CDR3 runs 16 residues. Germline V gene data show CDR1 as MDHEN and CDR2 as SYDVKM. The chain's CDR3 is CASSMPWTASNYGYTF. The CDR3 nucleotides read TGTGCCAGCAGCATGCCCTGGACAGCTTCTAACTATGGCTACACCTTC.

The gene calls are TRBV11-3 and TRBJ1-5, with D possibly matching TRBD1 (6 bases). The CDR3 is made up of 17 amino acids. Germline loops: CDR1 SGHNT, CDR2 YENEEA. Trimming removed 4 bases at V and 9 bases at J, with 25 bases between. CDR3 bases: TGTGCCAGCAGCTCCGAGGGGGTAGGGAACAGGGTGCGGCCCCAGCATTTT. This codes for CASSSEGVGNRVRPQHF. The whole variable domain, remainder taken from reference TRBV11-3 and TRBJ1-5, is EAGVVQSPRYKIIEKKQPVAFWCNPISGHNTLYWYLQNLGQGPELLIRYENEEAVDDSQLPKDRFSAERLKGVDSTLKIQPAELGDSAVYLCASSSEGVGNRVRPQHFGDGTRLSIL.

The V call is TRBV10-3, the J call TRBJ1-2, with D perhaps TRBD1 (5 bases). CDR3 length: 13 residues. Trimming removed 10 bases from V and 4 bases from J, with 16 bases in between. Germline CDR1 and CDR2: ENHRY and SYGVKD. CDR3 sequence (DNA): TGTGCCACCGGTCAAGGGGTGATCTATGGCTACACCTTC. This codes for CATGQGVIYGYTF.

The chain is built from TRBV7-3 and TRBJ1-1, with D perhaps matching TRBD1 (6 bases). Germline V gene sequence: CDR1 SGHTA, CDR2 FQGTGA. V dropped 5 bases and J dropped 3 bases, with 10 bases sitting between them. CDR3 length: 13 amino acids. The CDR3 is CASSTQGDTEAFF. The CDR3 nucleotides are TGTGCCAGCAGCACACAGGGAGACACTGAAGCTTTCTTT.

There are a few counts of this clone. The chain combines TRBV19 with TRBJ2-7, with 10 bases fitting TRBD1. Germline trimming cut 5 bases from V and 0 bases from J; bases unmatched to any gene: 7. Germline V gives CDR1 LNHDA, CDR2 SQIVND (reference sequence). This CDR3 is 16 amino acids long. CDR3 nucleotides: TGTGCCAGTAGTTCCCGGACAGGGGGGAGCTCCTACGAGCAGTACTTC. It encodes CASSSRTGGSSYEQYF.

This clone appeared a few times. The CDR3 protein is CASSGTGGNQPQHF. CDR3 DNA sequence: TGTGCCAGTAGTGGGACAGGGGGCAATCAGCCCCAGCATTTT. The chain carries TRBV19 and TRBJ1-5; 10 bases align to TRBD1. In germline, CDR1 is LNHDA, CDR2 SQIVND (reference sequence). V shed 5 bases, J shed 2 bases, and the junction held 0 bases outside the gene matches. This CDR3 is built from 14 residues.

The chain has TRBV5-1 and TRBJ2-5; 11 bases line up with TRBD2. This CDR3 contains 16 residues. J lost 3 bases, V lost 4 bases, and 8 bases had no gene match. Germline V gives CDR1 SGHRS, CDR2 YFSETQ. CDR3 loop: CASSQMLAGGEETQYF. The CDR3 coding sequence is TGCGCCAGCAGCCAGATGCTAGCGGGGGGAGAAGAGACCCAGTACTTC. Drawing the rest from reference TRBV5-1 and TRBJ2-5, the complete variable domain is KAGVTQTPRYLIKTRGQQVTLSCSPISGHRSVSWYQQTPGQGLQFLFEYFSETQRNKGNFPGRFSGRQFSNSRSEMNVSTLELGDSALYLCASSQMLAGGEETQYFGPGTRLLVL.

V usage is TRBV7-9 and J usage is TRBJ1-4, with 8 nucleotides matching TRBD1. The CDR3 loop spans 18 amino acids. The J segment lost 6 bases and the V segment lost 5 bases, leaving 17 bases of the junction unmatched. The germline CDR1 and CDR2 sequences are SEHNR and FQNEAQ (reference sequence). CDR3: CASSLLGPGGTPDEKLFF. CDR3 DNA sequence: TGTGCCAGCAGCCTACTGGGCCCAGGGGGCACACCTGATGAAAAACTGTTTTTT. Filled out from reference TRBV7-9 and TRBJ1-4, the complete variable domain reads DTGVSQNPRHKITKRGQNVTFRCDPISEHNRLYWYRQTLGQGPEFLTYFQNEAQLEKSRLLSDRFSAERPKGSFSTLEIQRTEQGDSAMYLCASSLLGPGGTPDEKLFFGSGTQLSVL.

This rearrangement joins TRBV6-6 to TRBJ1-2; a possible D gene is TRBD1 (6 bases). The germline CDR1 and CDR2 sequences are MNHNY and SVGAGI (reference sequence). The CDR3 runs to 15 residues. Trimming left V 0 bases short and J 3 bases short, with 11 bases between. This CDR3 reads CASSYSSQGDYGYTF. DNA for the CDR3: TGTGCCAGCAGTTACTCGTCACAGGGTGACTATGGCTACACCTTC.

V usage is TRBV7-2 and J usage is TRBJ1-5; perhaps TRBD1 as D (5 bases). Germline CDR1 and CDR2: SGHTA and FQGNSA. V was clipped by 3 bases and J by 6 bases, with 9 bases between them. This CDR3 is built from 13 residues. The CDR3 reads CASSLVGGQPQHF. CDR3 nucleotide sequence: TGTGCCAGCAGCTTGGTGGGGGGTCAGCCCCAGCATTTT. Variable domain in full (rest from reference TRBV7-2 and TRBJ1-5): GAGVSQSPSNKVTEKGKDVELRCDPISGHTALYWYRQSLGQGLEFLIYFQGNSAPDKSGLPSDRFSAERTGGSVSTLTIQRTQQEDSAVYLCASSLVGGQPQHFGDGTRLSIL.

The V call is TRBV7-6, the J call TRBJ2-2; 14 nucleotides agree with TRBD2. The CDR3 runs to 18 residues. CDR1 and CDR2 from the germline V gene are SGHVS and FNYEAQ. J lost 7 bases, V lost 3 bases, and 10 bases had no gene match. The CDR3 coding sequence is TGTGCCAGCAGCTTTCTTCCGACTAGCGGGGGGGCCGACGGGGAGCTGTTTTTT. It encodes CASSFLPTSGGADGELFF. Complete variable domain (other parts from reference TRBV7-6 and TRBJ2-2): GAGVSQSPRYKVTKRGQDVALRCDPISGHVSLYWYRQALGQGPEFLTYFNYEAQQDKSGLPNDRFSAERPEGSISTLTIQRTEQRDSAMYRCASSFLPTSGGADGELFFGEGSRLTVL.

Written as DNA, the CDR3 is TGTGCCAGCAGCTTGCGTTGGAGGGGGCACCCAGATACGCAGTATTTT. Protein: CASSLRWRGHPDTQYF. This chain uses TRBV5-6 with TRBJ2-3, with TRBD1 as a possible D gene (7 bases). V shed 1 base and J shed 4 bases, with 16 bases lying between them. This CDR3 is 16 amino acids long. The germline V gene has CDR1 SGHDT and CDR2 YYEEEE.

This clone was seen a few times. The chain employs TRBV18 and TRBJ2-2; no clear D gene. Germline CDR1 KGHSH, CDR2 LQKENI. The CDR3 length is 11 residues. V lost 0 bases and J lost 7, with 0 bases in between. The CDR3 spells CASSPPGELFF. The DNA for the CDR3 is TGTGCCAGCTCACCACCCGGGGAGCTGTTTTTT.